This T cell receptor (beta chain) derives from a study of CD8+ T cells in alopecia areata. Study-level results: Sequences from scalp samples also cover resident alphabeta T cells of normal skin. Clonality was higher in lesional than normal scalp, especially in alopecia totalis/universalis.

CDR3 length: 16 residues. Germline CDR1 NSHNY, CDR2 SYGAGN. V lost 2 bases and J lost 0; bases outside the gene matches: 3. RNA extraction was followed by reverse transcription into cDNA, which acted as the sequencing template. Clones were sequenced by immunoSEQ multiplex PCR, and TCRdb holds only the in-frame ones, with some missing. Observed in the sample are 90,000 to 130,000 clones, none of them singletons. This clone has a handful of counts. The antigen is not known. The gene names given are mouse names. The read is 4 residues too short to cover the CDR3 end, so that end is filled in from the germline J gene.

V usage is TRBV13-1 and J usage is TRBJ2-4, with 10 nucleotides matching TRBD1. This TCR was recovered from a C3H/HeJ mouse with alopecia areata. MHC haplotype here: H2-k. The material sequenced was lesional skin. This CDR3 reads CASSERQGASQNTLYF. The sequenced part of the CDR3 DNA is TGTGCCAGCAGTGAACGACAGGGGGCCAGTCAAAAC.